This T cell receptor (beta chain) appears in the sequencing data of a study of blood T cell repertoires in COVID-19. Overall study: The United States, Italy and Spain supplied acute and convalescent COVID-19 samples.

Per the study methods: It was from reference gene primer amplification that nucleated cell counts were estimated. TCRdb's copy holds only in-frame clones and misses some; the assay was immunoSEQ multiplex PCR. That table furnishes V, J and clone size, whereas the DNA furnished D and trimming. The profile covers some 20,000 clones, with about 86% appearing a single time and 10% to 11% taken by the ten largest. This CDR3 region has 16 residues. The germline V gene encodes CDR1 MNHEY and CDR2 SVGAGI. V lost 4 bases, J lost 0 bases, and 12 bases lay in between. Material for sequencing was peripheral blood. The chain uses TRBV6-5 and TRBJ1-4; D unresolved. The origin of this receptor is a human donor in a cohort sampled during active COVID-19. The CDR3 DNA reads as TGTGCCAGCAGTTTAGGAGAATATGCAACTAATGAAAAACTGTTTTTT. It specifies CASSLGEYATNEKLFF.